The clone carrying this T cell receptor beta chain was detected a few times. Its antigen remains unknown. This sample was included in a study of T cell repertoires in cytomegalovirus infection. The wider study: Public TCR beta signatures provided an indication of both CMV infection and a matching HLA type.

MiXCR, applied by TCRdb to the reads, yields one record per CDR3 protein. Found here are some 20,000 distinct CDR3 sequences, 35% to 45% of them singletons; the top ten hold around 96%. The starting material was CD8+ T cells from cultured PBMCs, obtained from culture after CMV antigen stimulation. This sequence originates from a human donor in good health (CMV status not recorded). Some clones in this sample may be carry-over from other donors' samples.

CDR3: CASGFPPGVNTEAFF. CDR3 coding DNA: TGTGCTAGTGGTTTTCCGCCGGGGGTTAACACTGAAGCTTTCTTT. This chain uses TRBV12-5 with TRBJ1-1, with a tentative D call TRBD1 (5 bases). The germline V and J ends were trimmed by 3 bases and 2 bases, with 13 bases remaining between them. The CDR3 runs 15 residues. The V gene's germline CDR1 is LGHNT and CDR2 FRNRAP.